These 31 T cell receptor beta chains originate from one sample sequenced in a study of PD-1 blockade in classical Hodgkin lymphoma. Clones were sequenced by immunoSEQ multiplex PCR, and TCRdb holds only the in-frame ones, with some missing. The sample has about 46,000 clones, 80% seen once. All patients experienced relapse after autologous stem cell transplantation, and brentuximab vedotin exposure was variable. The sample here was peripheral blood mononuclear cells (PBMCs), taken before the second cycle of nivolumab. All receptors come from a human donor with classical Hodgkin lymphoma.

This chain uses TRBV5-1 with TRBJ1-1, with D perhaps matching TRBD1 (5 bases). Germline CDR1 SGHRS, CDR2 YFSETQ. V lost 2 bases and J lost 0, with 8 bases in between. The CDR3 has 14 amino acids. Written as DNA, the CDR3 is TGCGCCAGCAGCTTCGACAGTCTGAACACTGAAGCTTTCTTT. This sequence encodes CASSFDSLNTEAFF.

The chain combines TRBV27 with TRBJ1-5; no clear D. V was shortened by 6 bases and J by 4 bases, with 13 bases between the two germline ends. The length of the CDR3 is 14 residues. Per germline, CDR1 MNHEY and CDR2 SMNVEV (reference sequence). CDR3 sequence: CASRSAGTNQPQHF. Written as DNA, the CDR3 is TGTGCCAGCAGGTCTGCGGGCACTAATCAGCCCCAGCATTTT.

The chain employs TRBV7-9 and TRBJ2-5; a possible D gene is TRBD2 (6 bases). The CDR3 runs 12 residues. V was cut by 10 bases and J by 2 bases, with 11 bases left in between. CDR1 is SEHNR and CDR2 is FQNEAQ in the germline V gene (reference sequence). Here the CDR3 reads CATGGVQETQYF. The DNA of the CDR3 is TGTGCCACAGGAGGGGTTCAAGAGACCCAGTACTTC.

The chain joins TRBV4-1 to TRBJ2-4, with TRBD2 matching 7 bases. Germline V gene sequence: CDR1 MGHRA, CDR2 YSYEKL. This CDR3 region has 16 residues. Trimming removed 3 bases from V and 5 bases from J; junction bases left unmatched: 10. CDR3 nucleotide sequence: TGCGCCAGCAGCCAGGGTCTCGCGGGGGTCGAAAACATTCAGTACTTC. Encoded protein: CASSQGLAGVENIQYF.

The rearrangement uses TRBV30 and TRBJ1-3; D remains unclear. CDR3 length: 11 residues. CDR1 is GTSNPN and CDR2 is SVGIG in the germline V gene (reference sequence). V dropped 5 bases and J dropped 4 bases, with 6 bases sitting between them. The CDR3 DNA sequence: TGTGCCTGGTGTCTGGGAAACACCATATATTTT. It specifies CAWCLGNTIYF.

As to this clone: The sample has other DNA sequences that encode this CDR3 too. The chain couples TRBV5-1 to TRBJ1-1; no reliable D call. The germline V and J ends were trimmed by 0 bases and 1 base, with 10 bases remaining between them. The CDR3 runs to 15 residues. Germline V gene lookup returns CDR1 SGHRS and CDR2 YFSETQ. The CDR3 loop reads CASSLERIPNTEAFF. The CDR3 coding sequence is TGCGCCAGCAGCTTGGAGAGGATACCGAACACTGAAGCTTTCTTT.

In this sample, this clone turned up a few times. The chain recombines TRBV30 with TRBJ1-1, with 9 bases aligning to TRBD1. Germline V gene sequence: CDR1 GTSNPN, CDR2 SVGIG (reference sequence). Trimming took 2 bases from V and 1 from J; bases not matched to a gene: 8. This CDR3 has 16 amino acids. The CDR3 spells CAWSRFPGQGNTEAFF. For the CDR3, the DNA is TGTGCCTGGAGTCGTTTCCCGGGACAGGGGAACACTGAAGCTTTCTTT.

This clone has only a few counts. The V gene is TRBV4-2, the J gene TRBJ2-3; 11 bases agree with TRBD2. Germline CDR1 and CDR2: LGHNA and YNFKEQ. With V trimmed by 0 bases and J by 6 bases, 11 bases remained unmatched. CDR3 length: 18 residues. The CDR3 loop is CASSQDFGSSGGADTQYF. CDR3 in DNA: TGTGCCAGCAGCCAAGATTTTGGAAGTAGCGGGGGGGCGGATACGCAGTATTTT.

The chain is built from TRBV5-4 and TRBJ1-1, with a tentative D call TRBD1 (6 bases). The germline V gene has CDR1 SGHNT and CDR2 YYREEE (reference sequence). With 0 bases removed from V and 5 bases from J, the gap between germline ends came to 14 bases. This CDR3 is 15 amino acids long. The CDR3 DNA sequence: TGTGCCAGCAGCTTGGGAGGGGGAAGAAATACTGAAGCTTTCTTT. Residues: CASSLGGGRNTEAFF. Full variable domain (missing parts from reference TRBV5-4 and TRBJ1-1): ETGVTQSPTHLIKTRGQQVTLRCSSQSGHNTVSWYQQALGQGPQFIFQYYREEENGRGNFPPRFSGLQFPNYSSELNVNALELDDSALYLCASSLGGGRNTEAFFGQGTRLTVV.

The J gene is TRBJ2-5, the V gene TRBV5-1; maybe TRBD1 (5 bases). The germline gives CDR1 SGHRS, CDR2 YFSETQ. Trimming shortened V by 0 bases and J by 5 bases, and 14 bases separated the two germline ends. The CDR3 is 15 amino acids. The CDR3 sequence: CASSLEPGIGETQYF. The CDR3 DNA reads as TGCGCCAGCAGCTTGGAGCCAGGGATTGGGGAGACCCAGTACTTC.

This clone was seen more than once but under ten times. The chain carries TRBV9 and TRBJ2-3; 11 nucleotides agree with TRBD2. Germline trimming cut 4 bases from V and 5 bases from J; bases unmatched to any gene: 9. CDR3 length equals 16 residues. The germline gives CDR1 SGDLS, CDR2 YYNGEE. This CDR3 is CASSLGLADGGDTQYF. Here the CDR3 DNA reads TGTGCCAGCAGCCTGGGACTAGCGGACGGGGGAGATACGCAGTATTTT.

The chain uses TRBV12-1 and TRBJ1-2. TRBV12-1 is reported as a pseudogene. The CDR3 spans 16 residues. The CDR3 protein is CASSFPADASNYGYTF. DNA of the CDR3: TGTGCCAGCAGCTTTCCTGCGGACGCATCTAATTATGGCTACACCTTC.

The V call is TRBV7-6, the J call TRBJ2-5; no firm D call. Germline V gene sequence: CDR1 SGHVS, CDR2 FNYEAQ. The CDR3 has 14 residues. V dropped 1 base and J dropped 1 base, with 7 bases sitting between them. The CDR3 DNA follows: TGTGCCAGCAGCTTAGGTCCCGGCCAAGAGACCCAGTACTTC. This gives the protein CASSLGPGQETQYF.

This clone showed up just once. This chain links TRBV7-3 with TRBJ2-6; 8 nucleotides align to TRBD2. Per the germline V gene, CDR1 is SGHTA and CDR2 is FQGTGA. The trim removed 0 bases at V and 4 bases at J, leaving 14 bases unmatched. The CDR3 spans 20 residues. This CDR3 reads CASSLTQSGSSPGGANVLTF. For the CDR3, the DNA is TGTGCCAGCAGCTTAACCCAAAGCGGGAGTTCCCCCGGGGGGGCCAACGTCCTGACTTTC.

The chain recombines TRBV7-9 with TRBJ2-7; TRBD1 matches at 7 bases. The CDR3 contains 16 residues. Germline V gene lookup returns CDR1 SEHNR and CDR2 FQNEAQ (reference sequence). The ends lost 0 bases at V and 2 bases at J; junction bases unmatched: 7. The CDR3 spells CASSLALGGQAYEQYF. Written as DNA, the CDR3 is TGTGCCAGCAGCTTAGCGCTCGGAGGACAGGCCTACGAGCAGTACTTC.

The CDR3 spells CASRDSSYNEQFF. CDR3 bases: TGCGCCAGCAGGGACAGCTCCTACAATGAGCAGTTCTTC. The chain uses TRBV5-1 and TRBJ2-1; possible D gene TRBD1, 6 bases. From germline, CDR1 is SGHRS and CDR2 YFSETQ. Trimming took off 5 bases at V and 0 bases at J, with 6 bases between the two ends. CDR3 length equals 13 residues.

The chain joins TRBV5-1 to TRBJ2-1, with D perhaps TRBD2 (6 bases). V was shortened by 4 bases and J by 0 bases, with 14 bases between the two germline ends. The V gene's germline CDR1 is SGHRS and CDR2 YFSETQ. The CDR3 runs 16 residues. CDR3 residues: CASSLEGTHSYNEQFF. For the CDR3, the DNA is TGCGCCAGCAGCCTGGAGGGGACTCACTCCTACAATGAGCAGTTCTTC.

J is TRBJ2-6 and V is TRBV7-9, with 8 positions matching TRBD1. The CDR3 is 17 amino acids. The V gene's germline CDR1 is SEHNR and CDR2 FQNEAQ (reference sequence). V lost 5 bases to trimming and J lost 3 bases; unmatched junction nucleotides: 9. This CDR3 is CASSTDQGAGGANVLTF. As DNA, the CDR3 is TGTGCCAGCAGCACCGATCAGGGGGCGGGTGGGGCCAACGTCCTGACTTTC.

The CDR3 reads CASRTGGNTGELFF. For the CDR3, the DNA is TGTGCCAGTAGGACAGGGGGCAACACCGGGGAGCTGTTTTTT. The rearrangement joins TRBV19 to TRBJ2-2; 10 nucleotides line up with TRBD1. This CDR3 spans 14 amino acids. V was clipped by 6 bases and J by 2 bases; unmatched bases: 0. Germline CDR1 and CDR2: LNHDA and SQIVND (reference sequence).

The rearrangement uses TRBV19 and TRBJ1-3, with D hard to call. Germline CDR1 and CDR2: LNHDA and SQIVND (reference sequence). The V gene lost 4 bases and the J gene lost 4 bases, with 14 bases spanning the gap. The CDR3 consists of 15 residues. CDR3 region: CASSTQSDGGNTIYF. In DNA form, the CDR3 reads TGTGCCAGTAGTACCCAAAGCGACGGAGGAAACACCATATATTTT. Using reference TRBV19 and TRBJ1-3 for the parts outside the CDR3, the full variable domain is DGGITQSPKYLFRKEGQNVTLSCEQNLNHDAMYWYRQDPGQGLRLIYYSQIVNDFQKGDIAEGYSVSREKKESFPLTVTSAQKNPTAFYLCASSTQSDGGNTIYFGEGSWLTVV.

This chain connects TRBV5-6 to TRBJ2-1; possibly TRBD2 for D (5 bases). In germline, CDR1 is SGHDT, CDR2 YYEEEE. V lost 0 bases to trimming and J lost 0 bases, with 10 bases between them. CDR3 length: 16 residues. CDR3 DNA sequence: TGTGCCAGCAGCTTGGAAAGCGGTAGCTCCTACAATGAGCAGTTCTTC. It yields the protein CASSLESGSSYNEQFF.

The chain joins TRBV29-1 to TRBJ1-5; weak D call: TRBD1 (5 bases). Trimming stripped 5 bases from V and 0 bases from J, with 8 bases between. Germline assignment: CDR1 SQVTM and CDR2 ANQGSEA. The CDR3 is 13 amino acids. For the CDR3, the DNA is TGCAGCGTTCGGGGGGATAGCAATCAGCCCCAGCATTTT. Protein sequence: CSVRGDSNQPQHF.

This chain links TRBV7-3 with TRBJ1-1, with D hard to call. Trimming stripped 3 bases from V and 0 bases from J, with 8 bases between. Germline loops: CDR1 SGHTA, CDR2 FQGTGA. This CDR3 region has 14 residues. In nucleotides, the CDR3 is TGTGCCAGCAGCTTGGGCGGTATGAACACTGAAGCTTTCTTT. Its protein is CASSLGGMNTEAFF.

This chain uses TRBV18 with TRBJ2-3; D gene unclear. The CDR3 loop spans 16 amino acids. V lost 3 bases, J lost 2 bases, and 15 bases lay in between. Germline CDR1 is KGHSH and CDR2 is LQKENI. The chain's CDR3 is CASSPLSNTYTDTQYF. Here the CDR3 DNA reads TGTGCCAGCTCACCCCTGAGCAATACCTACACAGATACGCAGTATTTT.

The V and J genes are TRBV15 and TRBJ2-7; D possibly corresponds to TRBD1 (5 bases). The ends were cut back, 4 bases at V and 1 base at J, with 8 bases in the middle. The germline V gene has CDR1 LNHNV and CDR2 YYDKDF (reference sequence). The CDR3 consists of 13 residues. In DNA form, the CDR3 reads TGTGCCACCAGCACAGGGTGGTCCTACGAGCAGTACTTC. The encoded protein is CATSTGWSYEQYF.

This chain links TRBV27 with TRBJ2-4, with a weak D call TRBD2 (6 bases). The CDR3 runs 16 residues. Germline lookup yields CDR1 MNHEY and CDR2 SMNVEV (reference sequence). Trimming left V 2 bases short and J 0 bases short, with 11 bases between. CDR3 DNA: TGTGCCAGCAGTTTAACTAGCAGCTTAGCCAAAAACATTCAGTACTTC. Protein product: CASSLTSSLAKNIQYF.

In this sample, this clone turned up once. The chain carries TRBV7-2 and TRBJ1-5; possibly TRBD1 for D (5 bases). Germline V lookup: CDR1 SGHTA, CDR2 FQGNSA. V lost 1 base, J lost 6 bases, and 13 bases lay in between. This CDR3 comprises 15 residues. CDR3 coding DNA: TGTGCCAGCAGCTTAGATTCGGGGCGCGCTCAGCCCCAGCATTTT. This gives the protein CASSLDSGRAQPQHF.

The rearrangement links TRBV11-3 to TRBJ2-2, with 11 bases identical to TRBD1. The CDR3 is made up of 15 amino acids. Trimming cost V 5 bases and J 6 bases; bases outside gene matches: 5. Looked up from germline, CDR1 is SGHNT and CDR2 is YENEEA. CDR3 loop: CASSTGQGDPGELFF. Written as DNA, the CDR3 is TGTGCCAGCAGCACGGGACAGGGGGACCCCGGGGAGCTGTTTTTT.

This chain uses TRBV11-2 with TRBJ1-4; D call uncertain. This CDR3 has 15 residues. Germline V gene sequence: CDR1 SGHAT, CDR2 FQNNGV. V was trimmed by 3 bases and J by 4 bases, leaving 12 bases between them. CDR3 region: CASSLRSAFNEKLFF. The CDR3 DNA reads TGTGCCAGCAGCTTGAGGTCAGCGTTTAATGAAAAACTGTTTTTT.

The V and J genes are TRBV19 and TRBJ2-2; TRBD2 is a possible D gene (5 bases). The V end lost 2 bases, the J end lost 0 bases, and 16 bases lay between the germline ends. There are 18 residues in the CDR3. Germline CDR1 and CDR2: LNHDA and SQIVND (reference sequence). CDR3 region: CASSILNRGAANTGELFF. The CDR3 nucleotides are TGTGCCAGTAGTATACTTAATCGGGGAGCGGCGAACACCGGGGAGCTGTTTTTT.

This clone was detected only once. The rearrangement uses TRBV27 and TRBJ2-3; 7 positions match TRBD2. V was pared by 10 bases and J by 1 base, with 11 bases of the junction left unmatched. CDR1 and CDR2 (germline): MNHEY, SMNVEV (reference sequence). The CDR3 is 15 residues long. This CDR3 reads CATAEGGVGTDTQYF. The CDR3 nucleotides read TGTGCCACCGCAGAGGGAGGGGTCGGCACAGATACGCAGTATTTT.